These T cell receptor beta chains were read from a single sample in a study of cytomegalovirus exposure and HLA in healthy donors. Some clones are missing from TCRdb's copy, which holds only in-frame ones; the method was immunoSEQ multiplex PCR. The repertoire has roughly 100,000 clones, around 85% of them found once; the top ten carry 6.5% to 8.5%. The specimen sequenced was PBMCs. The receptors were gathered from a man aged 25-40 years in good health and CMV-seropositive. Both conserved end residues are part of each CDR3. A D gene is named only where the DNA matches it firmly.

CDR3 protein: CASSPRNLGVDEKLFF; D gene: -; V gene: TRBV18
CDR3 protein: CASSESLTSGGTQYF; D gene: TRBD2; V gene: TRBV10-1
CDR3 protein: CASTQRGTDTQYF; D gene: -; V gene: TRBV6-5
CDR3 protein: CASSDRGLTDTQYF; D gene: TRBD1; V gene: TRBV6-4
CDR3 protein: CASSPRGDSVLYGYTF; D gene: TRBD1; V gene: TRBV7-9
CDR3 protein: CASSIMTGPAEAFF; D gene: TRBD1; V gene: TRBV7-2
CDR3 protein: CASSSPRGQANTEAFF; D gene: TRBD1; V gene: TRBV13
CDR3 protein: CASIARTGWDTEAFF; D gene: TRBD1; V gene: TRBV6-1
CDR3 protein: CASSGTSGLETQYF; D gene: TRBD2; V gene: TRBV19
CDR3 protein: CASSVDRGRAYEQYF; D gene: TRBD1; V gene: TRBV27
CDR3 protein: CASSLADRGSYEQYF; D gene: TRBD1; V gene: TRBV5-1
CDR3 protein: CATARLGTGSREQYF; D gene: TRBD1; V gene: TRBV2
CDR3 protein: CASSLGGRSYEQYF; D gene: -; V gene: TRBV5-4
CDR3 protein: CSVLSGEETQYF; D gene: TRBD2; V gene: TRBV29-1
CDR3 protein: CAISDNRGKAEAFF; D gene: TRBD1; V gene: TRBV10-3
CDR3 protein: CASSMDRANYGYTF; D gene: TRBD1; V gene: TRBV19
CDR3 protein: CASSFRTGPNEKLFF; D gene: TRBD1; V gene: TRBV5-6
CDR3 protein: CASSLGLGQVTSPLHF; D gene: TRBD1; V gene: TRBV5-6
CDR3 protein: CAISDLAGGTGELFF; D gene: TRBD2; V gene: TRBV10-3
CDR3 protein: CASSQGDYGYTF; D gene: -; V gene: TRBV14
CDR3 protein: CASSPGASNQPQHF; D gene: -; V gene: TRBV27
CDR3 protein: CASSETRESYNSPLHF; D gene: -; V gene: TRBV9
CDR3 protein: CSVGLLGVMNTEAFF; D gene: -; V gene: TRBV29-1
CDR3 protein: CASSPWGDYNEQFF; D gene: -; V gene: TRBV6-6
CDR3 protein: CASSYPRGGSYNEQFF; D gene: TRBD2; V gene: TRBV6-6
CDR3 protein: CAWSVLDSNQPQHF; D gene: -; V gene: TRBV30
CDR3 protein: CASSRGQGGTDTQYF; D gene: TRBD1; V gene: TRBV5-8
CDR3 protein: CASSVGAGGNSPLHF; D gene: TRBD1; V gene: TRBV9
CDR3 protein: CASSFQTGSPLHF; D gene: -; V gene: TRBV6-6
CDR3 protein: CASSLEGQGGGYTF; D gene: TRBD1; V gene: TRBV7-9
CDR3 protein: CASSATETYEQYF; D gene: -; V gene: TRBV5-1
CDR3 protein: CATDQGSGNTIYF; D gene: -; V gene: TRBV28
CDR3 protein: CASSIRLAGATGELFF; D gene: TRBD2; V gene: TRBV5-6
CDR3 protein: CASSLASGNQPQHF; D gene: -; V gene: TRBV7-9
CDR3 protein: CASSGGLLPRRQYF; D gene: -; V gene: TRBV11-2
CDR3 protein: CASSAVGRDTGELFF; D gene: -; V gene: TRBV5-4
CDR3 protein: CASSSGQPGTQYF; D gene: -; V gene: TRBV7-8
CDR3 protein: CASSLANRGFTEAFF; D gene: -; V gene: TRBV5-6
CDR3 protein: CASSQRAGGSAYEQYF; D gene: TRBD2; V gene: TRBV4-1
CDR3 protein: CASSGHPTNEKLFF; D gene: -; V gene: TRBV7-9
CDR3 protein: CASSLQGGAAQETQYF; D gene: -; V gene: TRBV18
CDR3 protein: CASSVQLLAGGQETQYF; D gene: TRBD2; V gene: TRBV7-9
CDR3 protein: CAISQSHEQYF; D gene: -; V gene: TRBV10-3
CDR3 protein: CASSPRQGGAFF; D gene: TRBD1; V gene: TRBV11-2
CDR3 protein: CASSLVGGAEAFF; D gene: -; V gene: TRBV7-9
CDR3 protein: CASAQDNYGYTF; D gene: -; V gene: TRBV12-5